A single sample is the source of the 16 T cell receptor beta chains below, sequenced in a study of blood T cells in healthy people across ages. The authors ran a second PCR of about 6 to 12 cycles using a sample-barcoded 5' primer and a J-beta primer mix. From the 5' RACE reads, TCRdb called clonotypes with MiXCR, one entry per CDR3 protein. The top ten clones hold around a fifth of a sample with around 970,000 distinct CDR3 sequences, 45% to 60% of them seen once. Sequenced: blood. The receptors were sampled from a woman aged 55-69 years in good health.

This chain connects TRBV28 to TRBJ2-3, with a possible D match to TRBD1 (6 bases). Germline-derived CDR1 and CDR2 are MDHEN and SYDVKM. V shed 7 bases and J shed 7 bases, with 15 bases lying between them. The CDR3 is made up of 13 amino acids. CDR3: CASTFSRGHTQYF. CDR3 DNA: TGTGCCAGCACCTTTTCCAGGGGTCATACGCAGTATTTT.

The gene calls are TRBV7-2 and TRBJ1-4, with D uncertain. CDR1 is SGHTA and CDR2 is FQGNSA in the germline V gene. There are 11 residues in the CDR3. Deletions cut 5 bases from V and 8 bases from J, with 6 bases between. CDR3: CASSIREKLFF. The CDR3, as DNA: TGTGCCAGCAGCATCAGGGAAAAACTGTTTTTT. The entire variable domain, with the rest obtained from reference TRBV7-2 and TRBJ1-4, is as follows: GAGVSQSPSNKVTEKGKDVELRCDPISGHTALYWYRQSLGQGLEFLIYFQGNSAPDKSGLPSDRFSAERTGGSVSTLTIQRTQQEDSAVYLCASSIREKLFFGSGTQLSVL.

As concerns this clonotype: This clone may be a read error of a much larger clone one base away. J is TRBJ2-5 and V is TRBV6-5; perhaps TRBD2 as D (5 bases). CDR3 length equals 15 residues. Germline V gene lookup returns CDR1 MNHEY and CDR2 SVGAGI. In DNA, the CDR3 is TGTGTCAGCAGTTACAGAGGGAGTCGTGGGGAGACCCAGTACTTC. Translation: CVSSYRGSRGETQYF.

The chain employs TRBV28 and TRBJ2-1, with D uncertain. Germline loops: CDR1 MDHEN, CDR2 SYDVKM. The CDR3 spans 14 residues. Trimming removed 4 bases at V and 7 bases at J, with 14 bases between. The CDR3 loop reads CASSSTGGWNEQFF. As DNA, the CDR3 is TGTGCCAGCAGTTCCACGGGCGGCTGGAATGAGCAGTTCTTC.

V gene TRBV5-6 combines with J gene TRBJ2-3; D possibly matches TRBD1 or TRBD2 (6 bases each). The CDR3 loop spans 16 amino acids. CDR1 and CDR2 (germline): SGHDT, YYEEEE. Deletions cut 3 bases from V and 3 bases from J, with 17 bases between. CDR3 residues: CASSSRSGGWTDTQYF. The DNA of the CDR3 is TGTGCCAGCAGCTCTCGCTCCGGGGGCTGGACAGATACGCAGTATTTT.

This clonotype appeared a few times. The chain couples TRBV20-1 to TRBJ1-1; D is uncertain. V lost 2 bases to trimming and J lost 1 base, with 8 bases between them. This CDR3 spans 13 amino acids. Germline V CDR1 and CDR2: DFQATT, SNEGSKA (reference sequence). The CDR3 here is CSARLPQNTEAFF. CDR3 DNA: TGCAGTGCTAGATTACCGCAGAACACTGAAGCTTTCTTT.

This clonotype has only one observation. The J gene is TRBJ1-1, the V gene TRBV20-1, with 7 nucleotides matching TRBD1. This CDR3 comprises 14 residues. With 6 bases clipped from V and 0 bases from J, the junction kept 7 bases outside the gene matches. CDR1 is DFQATT, CDR2 SNEGSKA, per germline (reference sequence). In DNA, the CDR3 is TGCAGTGCGCACTCACAGGGGATGAACACTGAAGCTTTCTTT. Translation: CSAHSQGMNTEAFF.

This clonotype was seen only a few times. This sequence joins TRBV5-5 and TRBJ2-5, with D possibly TRBD1 on 5 matching bases. The end of the DNA fits TRBJ2-7 better, so the J call may be wrong. CDR3 length: 15 amino acids. CDR1 and CDR2 from the germline V gene are SGHKS and YYEKEE (reference sequence). The CDR3, as DNA: TGTGCCAGCAGCTTCCACAGGAGAGCACAGGACGAGCAGTACTTC. Translation gives CASSFHRRAQDEQYF.

Concerning this clonotype itself: Relative to the germline gene, one junction end is altered; a read error may explain this. The chain is built from TRBV7-9 and TRBJ2-7; 9 nucleotides match TRBD2. The CDR3 is made up of 13 amino acids. Germline V gene data show CDR1 as SEHNR and CDR2 as FQNEAQ (reference sequence). This chain's CDR3 is CTSSRPSGIEQYF. In DNA, the CDR3 is TGTACCAGCAGTAGACCTAGCGGGATCGAGCAGTACTTC.

This rearrangement joins TRBV27 to TRBJ2-5; 8 bases fit TRBD2. Near its end, the DNA agrees better with TRBJ2-7, so the J call may be wrong. The CDR3 covers 14 residues. Germline CDR1 is MNHEY and CDR2 is SMNVEV (reference sequence). The CDR3 nucleotides read TGTGCCAGCAGCATTGGACTAGCCTCCTACGAGCAGTACTTC. Its protein is CASSIGLASYEQYF.

The chain joins TRBV4-1 to TRBJ2-1, with unresolved D. The CDR3 runs to 12 residues. Germline V lookup: CDR1 MGHRA, CDR2 YSYEKL. V lost 4 bases and J lost 8, with 9 bases in between. The chain's CDR3 is CASSPMGYEQFF. Written as DNA, the CDR3 is TGCGCCAGCAGCCCCATGGGGTATGAGCAGTTCTTC.

The V gene is TRBV12-3 or TRBV12-4, the J gene TRBJ2-7; D assignment may be TRBD1 or TRBD2 (5 bases each). The CDR3 has 15 residues. V lost 5 bases and J lost 7, with 21 bases in between. The CDR3 spells CASSPGAVAYNEQYF. DNA for the CDR3: TGTGCCAGCAGTCCCGGGGCAGTGGCCTACAATGAGCAGTACTTC.

This sequence joins TRBV3-1 and TRBJ2-1; D possibly corresponds to TRBD2 (5 bases). Trimming removed 6 bases at V and 5 bases at J, with 8 bases between. The CDR3 is 12 amino acids. Germline values: CDR1 LGHDT, CDR2 YNNKEL (reference sequence). CDR3 bases: TGTGCCAGCAGTCGGGGTAACAATGAGCAGTTCTTC. Protein sequence: CASSRGNNEQFF.

This clonotype was counted only a few times. The rearrangement links TRBV10-3 to TRBJ2-3; the D gene is possibly TRBD2 (5 bases). The CDR3 consists of 14 residues. CDR1 ENHRY and CDR2 SYGVKD come from the germline V gene. The V end lost 3 bases, the J end lost 0 bases, and 7 bases lay between the germline ends. The CDR3 DNA reads as TGTGCCATCAGTGAAGAGGGTAGCACAGATACGCAGTATTTT. This sequence encodes CAISEEGSTDTQYF.

The V gene is TRBV24-1, the J gene TRBJ2-7, with a weak D call TRBD1 (6 bases). V was shortened by 6 bases and J by 4 bases, with 12 bases between the two germline ends. Germline CDR1 is KGHDR and CDR2 is SFDVKD. The CDR3 is made up of 13 amino acids. DNA for the CDR3: TGTGCCACCAGTTCGTGGGACATGTACGAGCAGTACTTC. This translates into CATSSWDMYEQYF.

This clonotype has only a few counts. The chain couples TRBV25-1 to TRBJ1-2; the D is unclear. CDR1 and CDR2 from the germline V gene are MGHDK and SYGVNS. The CDR3 totals 12 residues. The V end was cut by 0 bases, the J end by 4 bases, with 3 bases between. The CDR3 DNA reads TGTGCCAGCAGTGAATATTTCTATGGCTACACCTTC. This gives the protein CASSEYFYGYTF.